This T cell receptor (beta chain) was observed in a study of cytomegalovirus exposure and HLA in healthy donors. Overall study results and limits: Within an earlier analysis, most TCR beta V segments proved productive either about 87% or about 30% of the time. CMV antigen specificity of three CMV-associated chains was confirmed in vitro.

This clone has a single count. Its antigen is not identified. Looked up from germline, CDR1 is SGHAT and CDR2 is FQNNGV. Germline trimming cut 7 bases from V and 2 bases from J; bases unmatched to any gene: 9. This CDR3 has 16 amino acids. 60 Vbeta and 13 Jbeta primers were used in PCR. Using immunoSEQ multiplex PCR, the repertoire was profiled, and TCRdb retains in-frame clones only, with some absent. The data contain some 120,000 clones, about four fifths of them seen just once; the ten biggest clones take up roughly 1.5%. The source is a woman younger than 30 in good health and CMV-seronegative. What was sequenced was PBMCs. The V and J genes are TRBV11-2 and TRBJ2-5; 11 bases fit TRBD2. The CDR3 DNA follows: TGTGCCAGCAACTGGGGACTAGCGGTAGGGCAAGAGACCCAGTACTTC. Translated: CASNWGLAVGQETQYF. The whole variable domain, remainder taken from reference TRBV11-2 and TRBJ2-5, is EAGVAQSPRYKIIEKRQSVAFWCNPISGHATLYWYQQILGQGPKLLIQFQNNGVVDDSQLPKDRFSAERLKGVDSTLKIQPAKLEDSAVYLCASNWGLAVGQETQYFGPGTRLLVL.